This TCR beta chain was profiled in a study of regulatory T cells in long-lasting Graves disease. This clonotype was counted a few times. Its antigen is still unknown. Construction of TCR beta libraries relied on iRepertoire HTBI primers and on Arm-PCR targeting CDR3 regions. In the authors' methods: Identification yielded 60 or so TRBV and some 15 TRBJ segments across samples. TCRdb redid the calling of the multiplex PCR reads with MiXCR, one entry per CDR3 protein. V and J calls and clone size were set by TCRdb, not the authors. Of a few hundred thousand distinct CDR3 sequences detected, under 25% appear once; the ten largest clones hold roughly 13%. Time point defined: persistent/refractory GD, antithyroid drugs over 5 years with positive TRAb. PBMCs provided the RNA from which the TCR library was made. American Thyroid Association guidelines were used to diagnose Graves' disease. Germline V CDR1 and CDR2: LNHDA, SQIVND (reference sequence). J gave up 7 bases and V 2 bases, and 8 bases lay outside the gene matches. CDR3 size: 15 residues.

Broader study findings: TRBV28, TRBJ1-2 and TRBJ2-5 were favored in persistent disease.

The chain joins TRBV19 to TRBJ2-5, with TRBD2 identical over 9 bases. The sequence derives from a female donor with Graves disease. The source was peripheral blood mononuclear cells (PBMCs), collected when the disease was refractory, from a patient treated with antithyroid drugs. CDR3 residues: CASSILRGGIRTQYF. CDR3 nucleotides: TGTGCCAGTAGTATACTGCGGGGGGGGATACGGACCCAGTACTTC.